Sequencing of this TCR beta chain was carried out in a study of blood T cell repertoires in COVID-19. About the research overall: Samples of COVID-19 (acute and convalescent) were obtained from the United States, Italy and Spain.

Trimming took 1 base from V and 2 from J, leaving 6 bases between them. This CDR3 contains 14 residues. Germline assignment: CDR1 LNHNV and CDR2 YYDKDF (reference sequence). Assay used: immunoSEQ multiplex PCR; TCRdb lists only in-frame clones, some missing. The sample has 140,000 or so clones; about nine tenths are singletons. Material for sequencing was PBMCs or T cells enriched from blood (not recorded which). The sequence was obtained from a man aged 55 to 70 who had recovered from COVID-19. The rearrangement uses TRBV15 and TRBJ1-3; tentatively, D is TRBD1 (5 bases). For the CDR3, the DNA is TGTGCCACCAGCAGAGGGGGCACTGGAAACACCATATATTTT. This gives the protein CATSRGGTGNTIYF.